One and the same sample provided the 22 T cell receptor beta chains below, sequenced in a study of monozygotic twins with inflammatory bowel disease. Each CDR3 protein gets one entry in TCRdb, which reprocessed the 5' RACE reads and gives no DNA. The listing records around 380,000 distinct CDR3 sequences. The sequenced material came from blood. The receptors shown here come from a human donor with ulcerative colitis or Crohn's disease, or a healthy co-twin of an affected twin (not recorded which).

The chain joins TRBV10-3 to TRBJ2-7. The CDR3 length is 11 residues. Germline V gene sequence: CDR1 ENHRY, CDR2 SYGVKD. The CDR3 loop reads CAIRGYYEQYF.

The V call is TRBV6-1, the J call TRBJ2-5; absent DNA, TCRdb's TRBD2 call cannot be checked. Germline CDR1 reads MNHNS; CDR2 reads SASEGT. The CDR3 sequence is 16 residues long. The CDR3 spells CASSVSSGGFQETQYF.

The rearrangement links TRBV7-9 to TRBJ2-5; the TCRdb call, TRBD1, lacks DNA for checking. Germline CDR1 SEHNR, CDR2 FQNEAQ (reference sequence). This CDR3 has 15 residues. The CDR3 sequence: CASSEQGATEETQYF.

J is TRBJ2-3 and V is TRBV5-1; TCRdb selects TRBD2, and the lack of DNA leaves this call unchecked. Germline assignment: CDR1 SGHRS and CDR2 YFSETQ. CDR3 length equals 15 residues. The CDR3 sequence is CASNPAGRSTDTQYF. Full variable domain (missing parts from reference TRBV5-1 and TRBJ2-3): KAGVTQTPRYLIKTRGQQVTLSCSPISGHRSVSWYQQTPGQGLQFLFEYFSETQRNKGNFPGRFSGRQFSNSRSEMNVSTLELGDSALYLCASNPAGRSTDTQYFGPGTRLTVL.

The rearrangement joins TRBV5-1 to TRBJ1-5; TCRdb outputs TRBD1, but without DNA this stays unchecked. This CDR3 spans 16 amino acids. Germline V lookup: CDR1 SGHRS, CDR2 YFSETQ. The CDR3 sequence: CASSLDPGSINQPQHF.

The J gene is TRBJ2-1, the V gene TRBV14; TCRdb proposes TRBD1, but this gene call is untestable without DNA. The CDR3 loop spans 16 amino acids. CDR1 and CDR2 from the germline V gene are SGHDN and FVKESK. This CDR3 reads CASSQEGATVYNEQFF.

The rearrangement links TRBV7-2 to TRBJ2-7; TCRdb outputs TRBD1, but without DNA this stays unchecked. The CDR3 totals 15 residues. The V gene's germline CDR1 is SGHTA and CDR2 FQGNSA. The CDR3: CASSLAMGQTYEQYF.

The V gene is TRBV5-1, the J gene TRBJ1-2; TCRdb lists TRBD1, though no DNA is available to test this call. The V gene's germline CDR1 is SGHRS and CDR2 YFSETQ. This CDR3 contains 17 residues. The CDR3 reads CASSSRDRGRLNYGYTF. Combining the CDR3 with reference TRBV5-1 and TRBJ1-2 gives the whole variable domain KAGVTQTPRYLIKTRGQQVTLSCSPISGHRSVSWYQQTPGQGLQFLFEYFSETQRNKGNFPGRFSGRQFSNSRSEMNVSTLELGDSALYLCASSSRDRGRLNYGYTFGSGTRLTVV.

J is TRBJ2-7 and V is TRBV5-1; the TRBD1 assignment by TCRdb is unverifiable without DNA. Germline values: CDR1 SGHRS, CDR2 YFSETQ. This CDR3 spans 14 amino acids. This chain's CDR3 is CASSLSGQGYEQYF.

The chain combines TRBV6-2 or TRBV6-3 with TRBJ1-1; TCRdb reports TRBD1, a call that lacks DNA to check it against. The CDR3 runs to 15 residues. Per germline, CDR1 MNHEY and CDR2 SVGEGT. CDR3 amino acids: CASSYPLDRLAEAFF.

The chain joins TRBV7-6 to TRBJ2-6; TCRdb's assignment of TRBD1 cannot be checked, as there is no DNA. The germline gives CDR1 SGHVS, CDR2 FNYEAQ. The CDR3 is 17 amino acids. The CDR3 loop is CASSPGAGFSGANVLTF.

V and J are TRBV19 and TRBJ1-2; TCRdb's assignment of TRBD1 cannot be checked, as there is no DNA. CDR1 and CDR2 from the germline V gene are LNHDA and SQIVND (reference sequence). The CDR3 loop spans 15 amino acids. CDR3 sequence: CASSSGTANTYGYTF.

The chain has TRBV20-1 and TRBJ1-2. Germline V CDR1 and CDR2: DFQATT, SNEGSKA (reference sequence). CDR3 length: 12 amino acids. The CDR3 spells CSAKRASYGYTF.

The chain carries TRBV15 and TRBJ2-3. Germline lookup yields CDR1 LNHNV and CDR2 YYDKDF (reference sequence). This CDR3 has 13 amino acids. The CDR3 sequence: CATSRDVTDTQYF.

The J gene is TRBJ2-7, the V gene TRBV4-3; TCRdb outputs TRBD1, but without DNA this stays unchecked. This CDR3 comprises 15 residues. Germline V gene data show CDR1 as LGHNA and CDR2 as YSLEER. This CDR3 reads CASSLEGQGAYEQYF.

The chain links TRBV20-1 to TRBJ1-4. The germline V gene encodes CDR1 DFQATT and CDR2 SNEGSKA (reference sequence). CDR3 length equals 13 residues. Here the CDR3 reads CSAKIFRNEKLFF.

The CDR3 spells CASSLGTRPGNEKLFF. The V call is TRBV7-6, the J call TRBJ1-4; checking the TCRdb D call of TRBD1 is not possible without DNA. Germline lookup yields CDR1 SGHVS and CDR2 FNYEAQ. The CDR3 runs to 16 residues.

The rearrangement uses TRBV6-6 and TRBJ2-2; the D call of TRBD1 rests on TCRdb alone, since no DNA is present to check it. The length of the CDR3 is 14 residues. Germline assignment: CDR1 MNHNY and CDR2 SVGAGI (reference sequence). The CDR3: CASSYAGETGELFF.

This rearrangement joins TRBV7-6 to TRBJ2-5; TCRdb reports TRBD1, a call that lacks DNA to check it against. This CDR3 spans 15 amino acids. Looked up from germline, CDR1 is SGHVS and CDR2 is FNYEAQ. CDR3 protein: CASSETGGDGETQYF.

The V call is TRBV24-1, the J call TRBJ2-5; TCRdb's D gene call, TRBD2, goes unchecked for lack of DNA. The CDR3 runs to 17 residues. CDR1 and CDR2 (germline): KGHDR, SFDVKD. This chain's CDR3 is CATRDRGLGRSGETQYF.

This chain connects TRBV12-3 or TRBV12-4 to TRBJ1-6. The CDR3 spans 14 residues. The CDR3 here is CASRPDARNSPLHF.

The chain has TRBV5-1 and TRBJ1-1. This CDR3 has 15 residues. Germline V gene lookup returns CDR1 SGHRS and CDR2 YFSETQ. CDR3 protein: CASSLAPGGNTEAFF.